This T cell receptor (beta chain) was sequenced in a study of monozygotic twins with inflammatory bowel disease. Broader study findings: Some repertoire variability may stem from patients' differing immunosuppressive treatments. Findings did not support one strong IBD-associated signal or clonotype.

About this clonotype itself: What it binds is not known.

Staff drew a roughly 2.5 ml blood sample from each donor. The CDR3 loop spans 14 amino acids. Germline assignment: CDR1 SGHRS and CDR2 YFSETQ. UMIs bearing a 6-nucleotide sample barcode were added through template switching. TCRdb reprocessed the 5' RACE reads and keeps a single row for each CDR3 protein, giving no DNA. The data show approximately 100,000 distinct CDR3 sequences, and the top ten clones hold 9.5% to 15%. The TCR comes from a human donor with ulcerative colitis or Crohn's disease, or a healthy co-twin of an affected twin (not recorded which). The source material was blood. The chain employs TRBV5-1 and TRBJ2-7; no DNA is available, so the TRBD1 call from TCRdb remains unchecked. CDR3 region: CASSLLTGVREQYF. Combining the CDR3 with reference TRBV5-1 and TRBJ2-7 gives the whole variable domain KAGVTQTPRYLIKTRGQQVTLSCSPISGHRSVSWYQQTPGQGLQFLFEYFSETQRNKGNFPGRFSGRQFSNSRSEMNVSTLELGDSALYLCASSLLTGVREQYFGPGTRLTVT.